The 13 T cell receptor beta chains given below trace back to one sample, sequenced in a study of neoadjuvant anti-PD-1 for oral cavity cancer. The repertoire was sequenced with immunoSEQ multiplex PCR; TCRdb's copy has only in-frame clones and lacks some. The table lists tens of thousands of clones, around four fifths of them singletons, with 2% to 3% in the top ten. The sequencing used PBMCs, collected before nivolumab (anti-PD-1) treatment. These receptors originate from a person between 40 and 79 years old with oral cavity squamous cell carcinoma.

J is TRBJ2-7 and V is TRBV15; 10 nucleotides agree with TRBD2. There are 15 residues in the CDR3. The trim removed 3 bases at V and 1 base at J, leaving 3 bases unmatched. The germline CDR1 and CDR2 sequences are LNHNV and YYDKDF (reference sequence). CDR3 nucleotide sequence: TGTGCCACCAGCAGTTCAGCGGGGGGGTCCTACGAGCAGTACTTC. Translation: CATSSSAGGSYEQYF.

The rearrangement uses TRBV19 and TRBJ2-6, with a tentative D call TRBD1 (6 bases). Between the trimmed V and J ends, which lost 9 bases and 4 bases, there was a span of 13 bases. The CDR3 length is 14 residues. CDR1 is LNHDA and CDR2 is SQIVND in the germline V gene (reference sequence). CDR3 nucleotides: TGTGCCAGCGACAGGTCAAGCGGGGCCAACGTCCTGACTTTC. Protein product: CASDRSSGANVLTF.

This chain connects TRBV19 to TRBJ2-7, with 9 bases lining up with TRBD2. CDR3 length: 14 residues. The germline V gene encodes CDR1 LNHDA and CDR2 SQIVND (reference sequence). After removal of 7 bases from V and 6 bases from J, the junction contained 10 bases not matched to a gene. The CDR3 sequence: CASNDRGLASEQYF. DNA for the CDR3: TGTGCCAGTAATGACAGAGGACTAGCGAGCGAGCAGTACTTC.

The V and J genes are TRBV6-5 and TRBJ1-1; D not certain. Trimming stripped 0 bases from V and 5 bases from J, with 13 bases between. CDR1 is MNHEY, CDR2 SVGAGI, per germline. There are 15 residues in the CDR3. The CDR3 DNA reads TGTGCCAGCAGTTACTCTATCTTTCAGGAAACTGAAGCTTTCTTT. Translation: CASSYSIFQETEAFF.

The chain couples TRBV7-2 to TRBJ1-5; 12 bases match TRBD1. This CDR3 is 19 amino acids long. The junction had 10 bases not matched to a gene; V was cut back by 1 base and J by 3 bases. Per the germline V gene, CDR1 is SGHTA and CDR2 is FQGNSA. CDR3 bases: TGTGCCAGCAGCTTAGGACCCGCCGGGACAGGGGGCAACAATCAGCCCCAGCATTTT. Encoded protein: CASSLGPAGTGGNNQPQHF.

The chain links TRBV29-1 to TRBJ2-1; TRBD1 aligns across 7 bases. The CDR3 spans 16 residues. Germline-derived CDR1 and CDR2 are SQVTM and ANQGSEA. The V and J ends lost 5 bases and 2 bases, in that order; junction bases with no gene match: 12. The CDR3 is CSVPPLGGLTYNEQFF. In DNA, the CDR3 is TGCAGCGTTCCTCCCTTAGGGGGCCTTACCTACAATGAGCAGTTCTTC.

The chain joins TRBV10-2 to TRBJ2-5; the D gene is possibly TRBD2 (5 bases). The CDR3 covers 15 residues. Looked up from germline, CDR1 is WSHSY and CDR2 is SAAADI. The V gene lost 8 bases and the J gene lost 1 base, with 17 bases spanning the gap. The CDR3 DNA reads as TGCGCCAGCGGGGAGTTCCCAGAGGGCCAAGAGACCCAGTACTTC. Protein sequence: CASGEFPEGQETQYF.

The genes are TRBV6-4 and TRBJ2-1; 11 bases are shared with TRBD2. With 3 bases clipped from V and 8 bases from J, the junction kept 9 bases outside the gene matches. The CDR3 consists of 16 residues. CDR1 and CDR2 from the germline V gene are MRHNA and SNTAGT. The CDR3 DNA sequence: TGTGCCAGCAGTGAAATTAGCGGGGGGGCCGTCGATGAGCAGTTCTTC. This sequence encodes CASSEISGGAVDEQFF.

The V gene is TRBV10-3, the J gene TRBJ2-7; perhaps TRBD1 as D (5 bases). Per germline, CDR1 ENHRY and CDR2 SYGVKD. CDR3 length equals 12 residues. Deletions cut 6 bases from V and 2 bases from J, with 8 bases between. The CDR3 here is CAIRTVTYEQYF. Here the CDR3 DNA reads TGTGCCATCAGGACAGTTACCTACGAGCAGTACTTC.

This clone was counted between two and nine times. The rearrangement joins TRBV2 to TRBJ1-5; 9 nucleotides line up with TRBD1. CDR3 length: 14 residues. Germline CDR1 reads SNHLY; CDR2 reads FYNNEI. V lost 6 bases and J lost 5; bases outside the gene matches: 5. This CDR3 is CASSTGQGYQPQHF. The CDR3 nucleotides are TGTGCCAGCAGCACGGGACAGGGTTATCAGCCCCAGCATTTT.

This chain uses TRBV7-2 with TRBJ2-5; 10 bases line up with TRBD2. V lost 4 bases, J lost 4 bases, and 12 bases stayed unmatched. The CDR3 spans 17 residues. Germline V lookup: CDR1 SGHTA, CDR2 FQGNSA. The CDR3 nucleotides read TGTGCCAGCAGCTCCCCTAAGCGGGGGGGAGTCTTAGAGACCCAGTACTTC. Its translation: CASSSPKRGGVLETQYF.

This clone is a singleton in its sample. The same CDR3 arises from other DNA sequences in this sample as well. The V and J genes are TRBV5-1 and TRBJ2-7; D is undetermined. Per germline, CDR1 SGHRS and CDR2 YFSETQ. Trimming took off 0 bases at V and 3 bases at J, with 7 bases between the two ends. The CDR3 length is 13 residues. The CDR3 reads CASSLDRGYEQYF. The CDR3 DNA reads as TGCGCCAGCAGCTTGGACCGTGGCTACGAGCAGTACTTC.

This rearrangement joins TRBV19 to TRBJ1-2; 8 nucleotides line up with TRBD1. This CDR3 contains 14 residues. Per the germline V gene, CDR1 is LNHDA and CDR2 is SQIVND (reference sequence). The J segment lost 6 bases and the V segment lost 4 bases, leaving 7 bases of the junction unmatched. For the CDR3, the DNA is TGTGCCAGTAGTACGGACAGGGACTCTGATGGCTACACCTTC. Residues: CASSTDRDSDGYTF.